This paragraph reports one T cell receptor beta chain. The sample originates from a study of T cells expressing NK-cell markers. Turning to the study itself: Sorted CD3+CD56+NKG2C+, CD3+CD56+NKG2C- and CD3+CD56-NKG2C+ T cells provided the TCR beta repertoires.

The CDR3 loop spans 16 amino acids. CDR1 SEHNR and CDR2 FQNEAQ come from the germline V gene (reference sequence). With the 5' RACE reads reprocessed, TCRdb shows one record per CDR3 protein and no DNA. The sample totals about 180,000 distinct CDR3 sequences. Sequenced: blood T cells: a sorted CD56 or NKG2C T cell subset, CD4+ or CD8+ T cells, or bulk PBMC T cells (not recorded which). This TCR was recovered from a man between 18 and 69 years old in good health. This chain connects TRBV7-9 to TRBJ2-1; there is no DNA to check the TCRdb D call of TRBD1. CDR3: CASGRQVLNSYNEQFF.